The 20 T cell receptor beta chains below were found in one sample sequenced in a study of blood T cell repertoires in COVID-19. TCRdb's copy holds only in-frame clones and misses some; the assay was immunoSEQ multiplex PCR. The sample has about 30,000 clones; roughly nine tenths are singletons. The specimen sequenced was peripheral blood. These receptors originate from a man aged 50 or older with active COVID-19.

This clone appeared a single time. This sequence joins TRBV5-4 and TRBJ2-7; 14 bases agree with TRBD2. V gave up 4 bases and J gave up 3 bases; unmatched junction bases: 6. Germline CDR1 SGHNT, CDR2 YYREEE (reference sequence). The CDR3 runs to 16 residues. The CDR3 DNA reads as TGTGCCAGCAGCCTCGGACTAGCGGGAGGTCTCTACGAGCAGTACTTC. Amino acids: CASSLGLAGGLYEQYF.

This chain connects TRBV7-9 to TRBJ2-7; 8 bases are a match to TRBD2. Looked up from germline, CDR1 is SEHNR and CDR2 is FQNEAQ (reference sequence). With V trimmed by 5 bases and J by 3 bases, 3 bases remained unmatched. The CDR3 loop spans 13 amino acids. CDR3 DNA: TGTGCCAGCAGCAAGCGGGAGAGCTACGAGCAGTACTTC. Its protein is CASSKRESYEQYF.

The chain carries TRBV6-1 and TRBJ2-7, with 7 bases lining up with TRBD2. The CDR3 length is 14 residues. With 3 bases clipped from V and 4 bases from J, the junction kept 6 bases outside the gene matches. Germline V CDR1 and CDR2: MNHNS, SASEGT. DNA of the CDR3: TGTGCCAGCAGTGAGGGGGGGGGAGGGTACGAGCAGTACTTC. Amino acids: CASSEGGGGYEQYF.

The chain links TRBV6-5 to TRBJ1-2, with D maybe TRBD1 (5 bases). The germline V gene encodes CDR1 MNHEY and CDR2 SVGAGI. Trimming shortened V by 10 bases and J by 8 bases, and 14 bases separated the two germline ends. The CDR3 runs 11 residues. Written as DNA, the CDR3 is TGTGCCATTCAGGGTGAAGGCGGCTACACCTTC. Translation gives CAIQGEGGYTF.

The chain is built from TRBV6-5 and TRBJ2-5; D might be TRBD1 (6 bases). The length of the CDR3 is 15 residues. In germline, CDR1 is MNHEY, CDR2 SVGAGI. Trimming shortened V by 0 bases and J by 5 bases, and 13 bases separated the two germline ends. The CDR3 sequence is CASSYSAPGAETQYF. CDR3 in DNA: TGTGCCAGCAGTTACTCGGCGCCAGGGGCGGAGACCCAGTACTTC.

CDR3 sequence: CASSRTGNRYEQYF. Written as DNA, the CDR3 is TGTGCCAGCAGCCGGACGGGGAACCGCTACGAGCAGTACTTC. The gene calls are TRBV3-1 (or the pseudogene TRBV3-2) and TRBJ2-7, with a possible D match to TRBD2 (5 bases). This CDR3 contains 14 residues. Trimming shortened V by 4 bases and J by 3 bases, and 13 bases separated the two germline ends. Germline CDR1 LGHDT, CDR2 YNNKEL (reference sequence).

The V gene is TRBV2, the J gene TRBJ1-3, with D possibly being TRBD1 (5 bases). V lost 5 bases and J 0 bases, leaving 8 bases between the germline ends. Germline lookup yields CDR1 SNHLY and CDR2 FYNNEI. The CDR3 totals 14 residues. The CDR3 nucleotides are TGTGCCAGCAGTCAGGGCAACTCTGGAAACACCATATATTTT. Its translation: CASSQGNSGNTIYF. Full variable domain (missing parts from reference TRBV2 and TRBJ1-3): EPEVTQTPSHQVTQMGQEVILRCVPISNHLYFYWYRQILGQKVEFLVSFYNNEISEKSEIFDDQFSVERPDGSNFTLKIRSTKLEDSAMYFCASSQGNSGNTIYFGEGSWLTVV.

The chain recombines TRBV2 with TRBJ2-2; weak D call: TRBD2 (5 bases). The germline V gene encodes CDR1 SNHLY and CDR2 FYNNEI. This CDR3 has 16 residues. V lost 4 bases and J lost 7, with 19 bases in between. The CDR3 DNA follows: TGTGCCAGCAGTGGCACTAGGGAGTTCGGAAGCGGGGAGCTGTTTTTT. This sequence encodes CASSGTREFGSGELFF. Full variable domain (missing parts from reference TRBV2 and TRBJ2-2): EPEVTQTPSHQVTQMGQEVILRCVPISNHLYFYWYRQILGQKVEFLVSFYNNEISEKSEIFDDQFSVERPDGSNFTLKIRSTKLEDSAMYFCASSGTREFGSGELFFGEGSRLTVL.

The V gene is TRBV28, the J gene TRBJ1-2; D is unclear. The CDR3 is 13 residues long. Germline-derived CDR1 and CDR2 are MDHEN and SYDVKM. Trimming shortened V by 3 bases and J by 2 bases, and 7 bases separated the two germline ends. The CDR3 DNA sequence: TGTGCCAGCAGTTTCAGTCAGAACTATGGCTACACCTTC. Its protein product is CASSFSQNYGYTF.

V is TRBV24-1 and J is TRBJ2-2; 9 nucleotides line up with TRBD1. In germline, CDR1 is KGHDR, CDR2 SFDVKD. The junction had 4 bases not matched to a gene; V was cut back by 7 bases and J by 5 bases. The CDR3 sequence is 14 residues long. The CDR3 loop is CATRQGAGTGELFF. The CDR3 nucleotides read TGTGCCACCAGACAGGGGGCGGGTACCGGGGAGCTGTTTTTT.

The J gene is TRBJ1-5, the V gene TRBV19; D gene unclear. Germline V gene sequence: CDR1 LNHDA, CDR2 SQIVND (reference sequence). The CDR3 length is 15 residues. Trimming cost V 3 bases and J 1 base, with 10 bases left between them. CDR3 coding DNA: TGTGCCAGTAGTATCACCGACATGAGCAATCAGCCCCAGCATTTT. Translation: CASSITDMSNQPQHF.

This chain connects TRBV16 to TRBJ1-1, with 7 bases identical to TRBD1. The V and J ends lost 1 base and 5 bases, in that order; junction bases with no gene match: 7. The CDR3 sequence is 15 residues long. Germline V gene sequence: CDR1 KGHSY, CDR2 FQNENV. The DNA for the CDR3 is TGTGCCAGCAGCCAATTGGCTACAGGGGTTACTGAAGCTTTCTTT. It specifies CASSQLATGVTEAFF.

CDR3 amino acids: CAGDRQGSYEQYF. Here the CDR3 DNA reads TGTGCCGGGGACCGACAGGGATCCTACGAGCAGTACTTC. The chain employs TRBV7-9 and TRBJ2-7; 7 bases fit TRBD1. The CDR3 has 13 amino acids. Looked up from germline, CDR1 is SEHNR and CDR2 is FQNEAQ (reference sequence). V lost 11 bases to trimming and J lost 1 base; unmatched junction nucleotides: 8.

The rearrangement links TRBV11-2 to TRBJ2-7, with 14 nucleotides matching TRBD2. The length of the CDR3 is 16 residues. V was pared by 5 bases and J by 4 bases, with 7 bases of the junction left unmatched. Germline-derived CDR1 and CDR2 are SGHAT and FQNNGV. The CDR3 coding sequence is TGTGCCAGCAGCCAGGGACTAGCGGGAGTTGGTTACGAGCAGTACTTC. It codes for CASSQGLAGVGYEQYF. Filled out from reference TRBV11-2 and TRBJ2-7, the complete variable domain reads EAGVAQSPRYKIIEKRQSVAFWCNPISGHATLYWYQQILGQGPKLLIQFQNNGVVDDSQLPKDRFSAERLKGVDSTLKIQPAKLEDSAVYLCASSQGLAGVGYEQYFGPGTRLTVT.

This clone has just one count. The rearrangement links TRBV5-4 to TRBJ2-1, with D perhaps TRBD2 (5 bases). Trimming stripped 5 bases from V and 9 bases from J, with 18 bases between. The germline V gene has CDR1 SGHNT and CDR2 YYREEE (reference sequence). There are 14 residues in the CDR3. In DNA, the CDR3 is TGTGCCAGCAGGCCCGCCACTAGTTGGGGTGAGCAGTTCTTC. Its translation: CASRPATSWGEQFF.

The chain joins TRBV19 to TRBJ1-5; TRBD1 matches 9 bases. The CDR3 has 15 residues. V lost 4 bases and J lost 7; bases outside the gene matches: 8. In germline, CDR1 is LNHDA, CDR2 SQIVND (reference sequence). The CDR3 reads CASSTTGTGYQPQHF. The CDR3, as DNA: TGTGCCAGTAGTACTACCGGGACAGGGTACCAGCCCCAGCATTTT.

The rearrangement uses TRBV19 and TRBJ2-5, with 10 bases lining up with TRBD1. Germline assignment: CDR1 LNHDA and CDR2 SQIVND (reference sequence). The CDR3 has 14 residues. With 9 bases clipped from V and 4 bases from J, the junction kept 8 bases outside the gene matches. CDR3 DNA sequence: TGTGCCAGGGAGACAGGGGGCGAAGGAGAGACCCAGTACTTC. This codes for CARETGGEGETQYF. Supplemented by reference TRBV19 and TRBJ2-5, the full variable domain reads DGGITQSPKYLFRKEGQNVTLSCEQNLNHDAMYWYRQDPGQGLRLIYYSQIVNDFQKGDIAEGYSVSREKKESFPLTVTSAQKNPTAFYLCARETGGEGETQYFGPGTRLLVL.

As DNA, the CDR3 is TGTGCCAGTAGTAGGACTAGCGGGGGCACAGATACGCAGTATTTT. Its protein product is CASSRTSGGTDTQYF. J is TRBJ2-3 and V is TRBV19; 12 positions agree with TRBD2. This CDR3 contains 15 residues. The J segment lost 1 base and the V segment lost 4 bases, leaving 0 bases of the junction unmatched. The germline CDR1 and CDR2 sequences are LNHDA and SQIVND (reference sequence).

The chain carries TRBV27 and TRBJ1-2; 8 bases map to TRBD1. Trimming at V came to 3 bases and at J to 4 bases, leaving 16 bases not matched to a gene. The CDR3 length is 18 residues. Germline CDR1 MNHEY, CDR2 SMNVEV (reference sequence). CDR3 amino acids: CASSFSVGAGGGGYGYTF. As DNA, the CDR3 is TGTGCCAGCAGTTTCTCGGTTGGGGCAGGGGGCGGAGGCTATGGCTACACCTTC.

The rearrangement uses TRBV19 and TRBJ1-1; D gene ambiguous. Germline values: CDR1 LNHDA, CDR2 SQIVND (reference sequence). V lost 5 bases to trimming and J lost 4 bases, with 11 bases between them. The CDR3 has 13 amino acids. The DNA of the CDR3 is TGTGCCAGTAGTGGAGGCCGGAGCACTGAAGCTTTCTTT. It translates to CASSGGRSTEAFF.